This TCR beta chain was captured by sequencing in a study of T-cell reconstitution after alpha-beta-depleted transplantation in children. Broader study findings: By one year post-transplant, T-cell counts and diversity largely arose from T cells that were newly produced. Several patients had high TCRbeta diversity at day 60; it came from surviving recipient T cells and thymic progenitors. Several hundred expanded graft clones reportedly gave rise to the alpha-beta T cells present about two months after transplant.

Construction of the TCRbeta library involved unique molecular identifiers. TCRdb reanalysed the PCR reads using MiXCR and keeps one entry per CDR3 protein. The table shows about 280,000 distinct CDR3 sequences, with 11% occurring only once. This clonotype came up a few times. Antigen unknown. The germline V gene encodes CDR1 GTSNPN and CDR2 SVGIG (reference sequence). CDR3 size: 11 residues. Trimming took off 1 base at V and 3 bases at J, with 4 bases between the two ends. Sequencing was performed on peripheral blood, taken 180 days after TCRalphabeta/CD19-depleted stem cell transplant. This receptor was obtained from a male patient aged 2 to 9 who had a stem cell transplant for chronic granulomatous disease, so the T cells may come from the graft donor. This chain links TRBV30 with TRBJ2-7, with D unresolved. CDR3 nucleotides: TGTGCCTGGAGTGGGCGCTACGAGCAGTACTTC. It codes for CAWSGRYEQYF.